The T cell receptor beta chain described here comes from a study of blood T cell repertoires in COVID-19. Background on the study: From the United States, Italy and Spain came samples of acute and convalescent COVID-19.

Clinical histories supplied by participants themselves formed the basis of cohort assignment. V was cut by 0 bases and J by 0 bases, with 6 bases left in between. Germline V gene lookup returns CDR1 MDHEN and CDR2 SYDVKM. This CDR3 has 15 amino acids. Data came from immunoSEQ multiplex PCR; TCRdb stores just in-frame clones and leaves some out. The sample has about 300,000 clones, 75% to 90% seen once. The TCR sequence derives from a man in his 60s who had recovered from COVID-19. J is TRBJ1-3 and V is TRBV28, with D unresolved. The sequenced sample was PBMCs or T cells enriched from blood (not recorded which). CDR3 nucleotides: TGTGCCAGCAGTTTATGGATCGGCTCTGGAAACACCATATATTTT. This translates into CASSLWIGSGNTIYF. Looking up the rest from reference TRBV28 and TRBJ1-3 gives the full variable domain: DVKVTQSSRYLVKRTGEKVFLECVQDMDHENMFWYRQDPGLGLRLIYFSYDVKMKEKGDIPEGYSVSREKKERFSLILESASTNQTSMYLCASSLWIGSGNTIYFGEGSWLTVV.